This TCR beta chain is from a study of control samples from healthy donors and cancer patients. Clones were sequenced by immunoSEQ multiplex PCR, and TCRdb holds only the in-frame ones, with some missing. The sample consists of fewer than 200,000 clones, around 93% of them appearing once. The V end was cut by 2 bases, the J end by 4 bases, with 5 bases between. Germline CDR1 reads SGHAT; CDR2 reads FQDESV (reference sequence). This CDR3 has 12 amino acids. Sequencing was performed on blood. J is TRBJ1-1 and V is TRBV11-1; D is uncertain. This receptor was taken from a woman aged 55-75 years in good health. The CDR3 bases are TGTGCCAGCAGCTTATTTGCCACTGAAGCTTTCTTT. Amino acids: CASSLFATEAFF.